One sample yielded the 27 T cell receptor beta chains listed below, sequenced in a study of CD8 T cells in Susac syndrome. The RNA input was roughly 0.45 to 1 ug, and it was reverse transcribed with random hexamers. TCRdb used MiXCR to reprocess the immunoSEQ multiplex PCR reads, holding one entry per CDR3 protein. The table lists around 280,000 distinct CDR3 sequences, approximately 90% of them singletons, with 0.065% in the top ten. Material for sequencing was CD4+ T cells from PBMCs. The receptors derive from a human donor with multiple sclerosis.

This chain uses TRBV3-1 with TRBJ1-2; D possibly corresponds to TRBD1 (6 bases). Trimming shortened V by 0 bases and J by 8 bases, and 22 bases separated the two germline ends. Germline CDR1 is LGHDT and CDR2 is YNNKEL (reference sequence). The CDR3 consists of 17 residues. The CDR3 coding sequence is TGTGCCAGCAGCCAAGAAAGGGGGGTCCTCTGGGGTGGCGGCTACACCTTC. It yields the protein CASSQERGVLWGGGYTF.

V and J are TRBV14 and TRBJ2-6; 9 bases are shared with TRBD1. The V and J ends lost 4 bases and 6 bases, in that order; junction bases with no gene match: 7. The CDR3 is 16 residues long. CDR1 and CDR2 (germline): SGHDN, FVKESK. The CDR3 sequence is CASSRPGQGMANVLTF. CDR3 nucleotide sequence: TGTGCCAGCAGCCGACCGGGACAGGGAATGGCCAACGTCCTGACTTTC.

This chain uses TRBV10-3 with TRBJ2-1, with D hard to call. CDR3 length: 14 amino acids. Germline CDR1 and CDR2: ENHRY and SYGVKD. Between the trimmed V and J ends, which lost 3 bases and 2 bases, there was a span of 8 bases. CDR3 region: CAISDNQAYNEQFF. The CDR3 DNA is TGTGCCATCAGTGATAACCAGGCCTACAATGAGCAGTTCTTC.

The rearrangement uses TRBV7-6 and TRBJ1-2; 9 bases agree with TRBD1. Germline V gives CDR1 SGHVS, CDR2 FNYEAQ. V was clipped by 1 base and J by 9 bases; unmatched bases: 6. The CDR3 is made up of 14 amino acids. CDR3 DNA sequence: TGTGCCAGCAGCTTAGACGGGACAGGGAGGAGCTACACCTTC. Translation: CASSLDGTGRSYTF.

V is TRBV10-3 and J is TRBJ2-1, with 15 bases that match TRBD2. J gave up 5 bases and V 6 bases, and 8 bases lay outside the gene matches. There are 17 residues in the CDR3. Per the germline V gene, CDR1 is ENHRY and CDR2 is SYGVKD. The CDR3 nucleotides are TGTGCCATCAGCAGGACTAGCGGGGGGGCGAGTCACAATGAGCAGTTCTTC. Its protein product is CAISRTSGGASHNEQFF.

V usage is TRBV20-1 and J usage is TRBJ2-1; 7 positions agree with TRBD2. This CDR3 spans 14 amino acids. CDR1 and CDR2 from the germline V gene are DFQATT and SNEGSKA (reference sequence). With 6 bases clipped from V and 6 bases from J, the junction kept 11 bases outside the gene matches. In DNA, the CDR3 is TGCAGTGCGCCTCGGGCGCGGGGGAGCAATGAGCAGTTCTTC. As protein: CSAPRARGSNEQFF.

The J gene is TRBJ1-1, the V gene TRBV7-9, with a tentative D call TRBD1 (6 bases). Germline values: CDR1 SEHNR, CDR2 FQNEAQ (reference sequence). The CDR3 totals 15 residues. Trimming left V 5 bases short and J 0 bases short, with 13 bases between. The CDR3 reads CASSAAGHLNTEAFF. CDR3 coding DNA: TGTGCCAGCAGCGCAGCGGGACACCTGAACACTGAAGCTTTCTTT. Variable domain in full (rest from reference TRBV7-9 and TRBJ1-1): DTGVSQNPRHKITKRGQNVTFRCDPISEHNRLYWYRQTLGQGPEFLTYFQNEAQLEKSRLLSDRFSAERPKGSFSTLEIQRTEQGDSAMYLCASSAAGHLNTEAFFGQGTRLTVV.

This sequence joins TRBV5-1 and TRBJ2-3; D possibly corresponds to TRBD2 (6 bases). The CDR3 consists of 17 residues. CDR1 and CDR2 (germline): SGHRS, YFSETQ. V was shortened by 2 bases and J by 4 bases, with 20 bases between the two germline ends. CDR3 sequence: CASSFRRGNVGADTQYF. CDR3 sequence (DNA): TGCGCCAGCAGCTTCCGCCGCGGGAACGTCGGCGCAGATACGCAGTATTTT.

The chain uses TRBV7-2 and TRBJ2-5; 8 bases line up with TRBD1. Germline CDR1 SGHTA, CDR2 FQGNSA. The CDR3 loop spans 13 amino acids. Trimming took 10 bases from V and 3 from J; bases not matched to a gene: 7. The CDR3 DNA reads TGTGCCACCCACGGACAGGGAGAAGAGACCCAGTACTTC. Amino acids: CATHGQGEETQYF. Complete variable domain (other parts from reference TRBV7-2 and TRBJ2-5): GAGVSQSPSNKVTEKGKDVELRCDPISGHTALYWYRQSLGQGLEFLIYFQGNSAPDKSGLPSDRFSAERTGGSVSTLTIQRTQQEDSAVYLCATHGQGEETQYFGPGTRLLVL.

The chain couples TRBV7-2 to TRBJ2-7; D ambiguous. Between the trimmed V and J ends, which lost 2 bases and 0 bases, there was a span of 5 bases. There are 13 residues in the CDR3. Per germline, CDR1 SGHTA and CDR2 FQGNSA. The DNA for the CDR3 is TGTGCCAGCAGCTTACGAATCTCCTACGAGCAGTACTTC. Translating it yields CASSLRISYEQYF.

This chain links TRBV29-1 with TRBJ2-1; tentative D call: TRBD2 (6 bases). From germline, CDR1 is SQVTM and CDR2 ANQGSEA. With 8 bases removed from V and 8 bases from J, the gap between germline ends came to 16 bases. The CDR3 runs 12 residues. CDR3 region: CSHRRGSDEQFF. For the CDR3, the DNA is TGCAGCCATCGCCGGGGGAGTGATGAGCAGTTCTTC.

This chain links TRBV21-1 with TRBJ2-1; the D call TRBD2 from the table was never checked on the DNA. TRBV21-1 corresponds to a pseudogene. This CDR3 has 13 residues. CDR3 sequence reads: CASSKSGDFRGFF. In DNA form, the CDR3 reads TGTGCCAGCAGCAAAAGTGGGGACTTTAGGGGGTTCTTC.

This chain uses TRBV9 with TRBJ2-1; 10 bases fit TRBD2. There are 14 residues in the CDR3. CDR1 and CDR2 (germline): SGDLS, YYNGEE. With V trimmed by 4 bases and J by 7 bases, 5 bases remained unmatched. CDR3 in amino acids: CASSRTSGPNEQFF. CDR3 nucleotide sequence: TGTGCCAGCAGCCGGACTAGCGGCCCTAATGAGCAGTTCTTC.

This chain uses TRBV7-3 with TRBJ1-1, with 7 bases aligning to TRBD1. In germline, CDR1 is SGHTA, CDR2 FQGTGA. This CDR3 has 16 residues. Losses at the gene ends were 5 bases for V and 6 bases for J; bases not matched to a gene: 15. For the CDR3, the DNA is TGTGCCAGCAGCCCCTCTATTTTAGGGGGCGGCGCTGAAGCTTTCTTT. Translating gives CASSPSILGGGAEAFF. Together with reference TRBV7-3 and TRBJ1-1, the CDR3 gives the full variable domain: GAGVSQTPSNKVTEKGKYVELRCDPISGHTALYWYRQSLGQGPEFLIYFQGTGAADDSGLPNDRFFAVRPEGSVSTLKIQRTERGDSAVYLCASSPSILGGGAEAFFGQGTRLTVV.

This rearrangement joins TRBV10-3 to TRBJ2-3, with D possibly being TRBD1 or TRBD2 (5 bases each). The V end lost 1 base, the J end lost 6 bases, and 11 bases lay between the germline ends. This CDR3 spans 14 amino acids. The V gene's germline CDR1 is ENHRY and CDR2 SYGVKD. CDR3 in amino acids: CAISEWLGRDTQYF. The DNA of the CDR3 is TGTGCCATCAGTGAGTGGCTGGGACGGGATACGCAGTATTTT.

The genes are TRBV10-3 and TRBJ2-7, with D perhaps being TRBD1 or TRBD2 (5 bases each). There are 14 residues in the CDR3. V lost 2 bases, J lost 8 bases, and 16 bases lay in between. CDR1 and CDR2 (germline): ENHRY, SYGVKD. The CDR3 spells CAISERTDEGKQYF. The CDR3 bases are TGTGCCATCAGTGAGAGGACTGATGAGGGGAAGCAGTACTTC.

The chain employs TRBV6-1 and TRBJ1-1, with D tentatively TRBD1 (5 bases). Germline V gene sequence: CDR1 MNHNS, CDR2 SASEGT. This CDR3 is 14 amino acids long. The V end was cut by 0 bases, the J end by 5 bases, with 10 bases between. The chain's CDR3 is CASSEARAQTEAFF. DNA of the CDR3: TGTGCCAGCAGTGAAGCCAGGGCCCAAACTGAAGCTTTCTTT.

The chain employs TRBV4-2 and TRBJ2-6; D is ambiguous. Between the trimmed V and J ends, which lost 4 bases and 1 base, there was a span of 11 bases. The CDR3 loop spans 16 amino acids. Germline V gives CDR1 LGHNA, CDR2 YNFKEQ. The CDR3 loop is CASSPPGGSGANVLTF. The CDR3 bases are TGTGCCAGCAGCCCCCCAGGCGGTTCTGGGGCCAACGTCCTGACTTTC.

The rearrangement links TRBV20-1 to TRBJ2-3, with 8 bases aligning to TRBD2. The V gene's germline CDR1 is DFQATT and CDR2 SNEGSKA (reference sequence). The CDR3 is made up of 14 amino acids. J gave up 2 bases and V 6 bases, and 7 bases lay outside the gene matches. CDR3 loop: CSARLASFTDTQYF. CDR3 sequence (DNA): TGCAGTGCACGACTAGCGTCCTTCACAGATACGCAGTATTTT.

As DNA, the CDR3 is TGTGCCAGCAGCTTAGGGGAGGGGGGGGCTGAAGCTTTCTTT. This codes for CASSLGEGGAEAFF. The chain is built from TRBV7-8 and TRBJ1-1, with D perhaps TRBD1 (6 bases). This CDR3 comprises 14 residues. V lost 1 base to trimming and J lost 6 bases, with 12 bases between them. Germline V gives CDR1 SGHVS, CDR2 FQNEAQ.

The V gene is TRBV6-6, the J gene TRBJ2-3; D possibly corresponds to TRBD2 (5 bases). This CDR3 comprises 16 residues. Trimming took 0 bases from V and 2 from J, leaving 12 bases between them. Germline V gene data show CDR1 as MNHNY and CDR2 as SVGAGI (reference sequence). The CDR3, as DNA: TGTGCCAGCAGTTACTCGAGGGCAGACCCCACAGATACGCAGTATTTT. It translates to CASSYSRADPTDTQYF.

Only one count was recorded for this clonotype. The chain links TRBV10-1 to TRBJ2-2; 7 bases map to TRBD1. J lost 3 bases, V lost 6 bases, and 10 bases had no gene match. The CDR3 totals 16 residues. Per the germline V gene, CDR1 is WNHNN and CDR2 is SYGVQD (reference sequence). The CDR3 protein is CASSRDSGAHTGELFF. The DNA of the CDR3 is TGCGCCAGCAGCCGGGACAGTGGTGCCCACACCGGGGAGCTGTTTTTT.

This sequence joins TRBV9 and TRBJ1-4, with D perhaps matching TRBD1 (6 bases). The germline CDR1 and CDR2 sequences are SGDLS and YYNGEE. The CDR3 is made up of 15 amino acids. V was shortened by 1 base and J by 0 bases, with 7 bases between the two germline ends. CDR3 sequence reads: CASSVTGSTNEKLFF. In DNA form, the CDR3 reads TGTGCCAGCAGCGTAACAGGGTCAACTAATGAAAAACTGTTTTTT.

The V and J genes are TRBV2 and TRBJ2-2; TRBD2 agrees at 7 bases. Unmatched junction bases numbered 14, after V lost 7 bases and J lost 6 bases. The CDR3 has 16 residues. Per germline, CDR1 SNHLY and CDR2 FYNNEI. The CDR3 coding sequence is TGTGCCAGCACAAGCTCATTGCGGGGGAGCGCCGGGGAGCTGTTTTTT. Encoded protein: CASTSSLRGSAGELFF. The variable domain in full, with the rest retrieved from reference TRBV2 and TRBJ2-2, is EPEVTQTPSHQVTQMGQEVILRCVPISNHLYFYWYRQILGQKVEFLVSFYNNEISEKSEIFDDQFSVERPDGSNFTLKIRSTKLEDSAMYFCASTSSLRGSAGELFFGEGSRLTVL.

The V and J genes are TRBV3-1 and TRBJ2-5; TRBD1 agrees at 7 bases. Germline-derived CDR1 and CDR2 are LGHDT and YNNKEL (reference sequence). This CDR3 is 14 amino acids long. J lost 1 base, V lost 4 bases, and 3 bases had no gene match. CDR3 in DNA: TGTGCCAGCAGCCCTGACAGGGTCCAAGAGACCCAGTACTTC. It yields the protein CASSPDRVQETQYF.

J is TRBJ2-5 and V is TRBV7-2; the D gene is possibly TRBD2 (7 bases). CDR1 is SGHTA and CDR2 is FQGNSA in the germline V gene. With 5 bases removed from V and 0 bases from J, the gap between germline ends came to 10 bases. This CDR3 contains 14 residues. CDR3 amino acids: CASSLGGHQETQYF. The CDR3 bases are TGTGCCAGCAGCCTCGGGGGGCACCAAGAGACCCAGTACTTC.

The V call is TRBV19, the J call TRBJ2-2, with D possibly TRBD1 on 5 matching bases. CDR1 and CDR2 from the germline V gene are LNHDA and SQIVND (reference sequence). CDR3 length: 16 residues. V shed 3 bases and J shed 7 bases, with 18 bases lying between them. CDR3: CASSIGPMGQLGELFF. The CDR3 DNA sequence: TGTGCCAGTAGTATTGGACCCATGGGGCAACTCGGGGAGCTGTTTTTT.